The 29 T cell receptor beta chains listed next were all sequenced from one sample in a study of T cell repertoires in ileal Crohn's disease. Measured with immunoSEQ multiplex PCR; TCRdb has only the in-frame clones, and not every one. Of approximately 1,200 clones in the sample, roughly 96% were seen once. The sequenced material came from ileal tissue. The receptors were gathered from an adult with Crohn's disease.

CDR3 in amino acids: CASSPQTGAPYGYTF. The CDR3 region has the DNA TGTGCCAGCAGCCCCCAGACAGGGGCGCCCTATGGCTACACCTTC. This chain connects TRBV6-5 to TRBJ1-2; TRBD1 matches 8 bases. The trim removed 6 bases at V and 4 bases at J, leaving 10 bases unmatched. The CDR3 totals 15 residues. Germline loops: CDR1 MNHEY, CDR2 SVGAGI.

V gene TRBV28 combines with J gene TRBJ2-3; 11 bases align to TRBD2. The ends lost 3 bases at V and 2 bases at J; junction bases unmatched: 7. CDR1 is MDHEN and CDR2 is SYDVKM in the germline V gene. The CDR3 is 17 residues long. CDR3 DNA: TGTGCCAGCAGTTTTAGCGGGGGGGCCAGGCACACAGATACGCAGTATTTT. Protein: CASSFSGGARHTDTQYF.

The V call is TRBV27, the J call TRBJ1-1, with D perhaps TRBD1 (5 bases). The length of the CDR3 is 14 residues. The germline V gene has CDR1 MNHEY and CDR2 SMNVEV (reference sequence). Between the trimmed V and J ends, which lost 2 bases and 7 bases, there was a span of 14 bases. CDR3 in amino acids: CASSLRTPKVEAFF. The CDR3 coding sequence is TGTGCCAGCAGTTTACGGACACCCAAGGTTGAAGCTTTCTTT.

A single count supports this clone. This chain uses TRBV7-2 with TRBJ2-7; 12 bases are a match to TRBD2. The J segment lost 5 bases and the V segment lost 0 bases, leaving 11 bases of the junction unmatched. Looked up from germline, CDR1 is SGHTA and CDR2 is FQGNSA. This CDR3 contains 18 residues. The DNA of the CDR3 is TGTGCCAGCAGCTTAGCTGCTAGCGGGGGGGCGGGTAACCACGAGCAGTACTTC. This translates into CASSLAASGGAGNHEQYF.

The V gene is TRBV19, the J gene TRBJ2-6; the D gene is possibly TRBD1 (5 bases). The germline gives CDR1 LNHDA, CDR2 SQIVND (reference sequence). The CDR3 totals 16 residues. V lost 8 bases, J lost 0 bases, and 14 bases lay in between. In DNA, the CDR3 is TGTGCCAGTTCGGACATTATCCTCTCTGGGGCCAACGTCCTGACTTTC. This gives the protein CASSDIILSGANVLTF.

This clone has only one observation. The J gene is TRBJ1-3, the V gene TRBV4-1, with a weak D call TRBD1 (6 bases). V lost 5 bases and J lost 8, with 16 bases in between. CDR3 length equals 14 residues. Germline lookup yields CDR1 MGHRA and CDR2 YSYEKL. CDR3 in DNA: TGCGCCAGCAGCTATGTCCAGGGGATGGACACCATATATTTT. It translates to CASSYVQGMDTIYF.

This chain links TRBV5-1 with TRBJ2-2; the match to TRBD1 covers 8 bases. Per the germline V gene, CDR1 is SGHRS and CDR2 is YFSETQ. This CDR3 has 16 amino acids. With V trimmed by 7 bases and J by 4 bases, 12 bases remained unmatched. CDR3 region: CASYFSAGGSTGELFF. The CDR3 coding sequence is TGCGCCAGCTACTTCTCTGCAGGGGGCTCCACCGGGGAGCTGTTTTTT. Full variable domain (outside the CDR3, taken from reference TRBV5-1 and TRBJ2-2): KAGVTQTPRYLIKTRGQQVTLSCSPISGHRSVSWYQQTPGQGLQFLFEYFSETQRNKGNFPGRFSGRQFSNSRSEMNVSTLELGDSALYLCASYFSAGGSTGELFFGEGSRLTVL.

The chain combines TRBV5-5 with TRBJ2-3; tentatively, D is TRBD1 (6 bases). Trimming left V 2 bases short and J 0 bases short, with 10 bases between. In germline, CDR1 is SGHKS, CDR2 YYEKEE (reference sequence). This CDR3 has 15 residues. The CDR3 nucleotides read TGTGCCAGCAGCTTCCTGGACAGCAGCACAGATACGCAGTATTTT. As protein: CASSFLDSSTDTQYF.

The chain recombines TRBV6-5 with TRBJ2-2; the D gene is possibly TRBD2 (5 bases). V lost 5 bases, J lost 5 bases, and 12 bases lay in between. In germline, CDR1 is MNHEY, CDR2 SVGAGI. This CDR3 has 14 amino acids. The CDR3 sequence: CASSPLQRTGELFF. In nucleotides, the CDR3 is TGTGCCAGCAGTCCCCTCCAGCGGACCGGGGAGCTGTTTTTT.

J is TRBJ2-1 and V is TRBV10-3; tentative D call: TRBD1 (6 bases). V lost 8 bases to trimming and J lost 1 base, with 12 bases between them. Germline lookup yields CDR1 ENHRY and CDR2 SYGVKD. This CDR3 has 14 amino acids. The CDR3 nucleotides are TGTGCCATCGCACCAGGGGATTCCTACAATGAGCAGTTCTTC. Its protein is CAIAPGDSYNEQFF.

The V and J genes are TRBV7-3 and TRBJ2-7; D is possibly TRBD1 (7 bases). CDR1 is SGHTA and CDR2 is FQGTGA in the germline V gene. Trimming removed 2 bases at V and 5 bases at J, with 13 bases between. The CDR3 is 14 amino acids. CDR3 nucleotide sequence: TGTGCCAGCAGCTTACAGGGGGGCGGCCACGAGCAGTACTTC. Encoded protein: CASSLQGGGHEQYF.

The V gene is TRBV2, the J gene TRBJ2-7; 13 bases are a match to TRBD2. The V gene end was trimmed by 10 bases and the J gene end by 4 bases; junction bases not matched to a gene: 7. The CDR3 runs to 14 residues. Germline V lookup: CDR1 SNHLY, CDR2 FYNNEI. The CDR3 loop is CANQGLAGRYEQYF. For the CDR3, the DNA is TGTGCCAATCAGGGACTAGCGGGGCGGTACGAGCAGTACTTC.

This chain connects TRBV10-1 to TRBJ2-1; TRBD1 matches at 9 bases. CDR1 WNHNN and CDR2 SYGVQD come from the germline V gene (reference sequence). The J segment lost 4 bases and the V segment lost 4 bases, leaving 2 bases of the junction unmatched. The CDR3 is 14 residues long. CDR3 residues: CASSGQGGYNEQFF. The CDR3 DNA is TGCGCCAGCAGTGGACAGGGGGGATACAATGAGCAGTTCTTC.

The chain couples TRBV18 to TRBJ2-6; 9 bases are a match to TRBD1. This CDR3 is built from 19 residues. With 4 bases clipped from V and 4 bases from J, the junction kept 14 bases outside the gene matches. Germline assignment: CDR1 KGHSH and CDR2 LQKENI. In nucleotides, the CDR3 is TGTGCCAGCTCACTACGACCGGGACAGGGTATCTCCGGGGCCAACGTCCTGACTTTC. This sequence encodes CASSLRPGQGISGANVLTF.

The chain links TRBV2 to TRBJ2-5, with D possibly matching TRBD1 (6 bases). The ends were cut back, 4 bases at V and 5 bases at J, with 11 bases in the middle. The germline V gene encodes CDR1 SNHLY and CDR2 FYNNEI. This CDR3 has 13 residues. CDR3 DNA sequence: TGTGCCAGCAGTGCTACAGGGATGGAGACCCAGTACTTC. It yields the protein CASSATGMETQYF.

This chain links TRBV10-1 with TRBJ2-2, with D possibly matching TRBD2 (6 bases). CDR3 size: 16 residues. Germline lookup yields CDR1 WNHNN and CDR2 SYGVQD (reference sequence). Trimming took off 6 bases at V and 0 bases at J, with 14 bases between the two ends. CDR3 protein: CASSGPGLSNTGELFF. Written as DNA, the CDR3 is TGCGCCAGCAGCGGGCCGGGACTTTCGAACACCGGGGAGCTGTTTTTT.

CDR3 region: CSALMGGEQYF. The CDR3 nucleotides are TGCAGTGCTCTAATGGGGGGCGAGCAGTACTTC. The genes are TRBV20-1 and TRBJ2-7; perhaps TRBD2 as D (6 bases). The CDR3 extends over 11 amino acids. The V end lost 5 bases, the J end lost 6 bases, and 11 bases lay between the germline ends. CDR1 DFQATT and CDR2 SNEGSKA come from the germline V gene (reference sequence).

The CDR3 loop is CASSLQPIGGGNTEAFF. Written as DNA, the CDR3 is TGTGCCAGCAGCTTACAGCCCATAGGGGGTGGGAACACTGAAGCTTTCTTT. This chain connects TRBV7-2 to TRBJ1-1; D might be TRBD1 (6 bases). The germline gives CDR1 SGHTA, CDR2 FQGNSA. Trimming stripped 2 bases from V and 1 base from J, with 17 bases between. This CDR3 contains 17 residues. The whole variable domain, remainder taken from reference TRBV7-2 and TRBJ1-1, is GAGVSQSPSNKVTEKGKDVELRCDPISGHTALYWYRQSLGQGLEFLIYFQGNSAPDKSGLPSDRFSAERTGGSVSTLTIQRTQQEDSAVYLCASSLQPIGGGNTEAFFGQGTRLTVV.

V is TRBV7-8 and J is TRBJ1-2; D is possibly TRBD1 (5 bases). Germline CDR1 is SGHVS and CDR2 is FQNEAQ. Between the trimmed V and J ends, which lost 4 bases and 4 bases, there was a span of 10 bases. The CDR3 runs 13 residues. The CDR3 is CASSSRDFYGYTF. The CDR3 DNA sequence: TGTGCCAGCAGCTCCCGGGACTTCTATGGCTACACCTTC.

The J gene is TRBJ1-6, the V gene TRBV5-5; 8 nucleotides match TRBD1. The germline CDR1 and CDR2 sequences are SGHKS and YYEKEE (reference sequence). CDR3 length: 16 residues. V lost 4 bases to trimming and J lost 8 bases; unmatched junction nucleotides: 11. CDR3 region: CASSVWTGTGDSPLHF. The CDR3 region has the DNA TGTGCCAGCAGCGTATGGACAGGGACTGGCGATTCACCCCTCCACTTT.

This rearrangement joins TRBV11-3 to TRBJ2-3, with 8 bases lining up with TRBD2. The CDR3 is 14 amino acids. Germline V gene sequence: CDR1 SGHNT, CDR2 YENEEA. The ends lost 5 bases at V and 8 bases at J; junction bases unmatched: 9. The CDR3 DNA follows: TGTGCCAGCAGCCCCGGGAGGGGGTATGGTACGCAGTATTTT. This codes for CASSPGRGYGTQYF.

J is TRBJ2-1 and V is TRBV27; 7 nucleotides match TRBD1. This CDR3 has 15 residues. CDR1 is MNHEY and CDR2 is SMNVEV in the germline V gene (reference sequence). V shed 5 bases and J 2 bases; nucleotides not matched to a gene: 6. CDR3 region: CASSLDRVAYNEQFF. CDR3 in DNA: TGTGCCAGCAGTCTAGACAGGGTCGCCTACAATGAGCAGTTCTTC.

In its sample, this clone was seen once. The rearrangement uses TRBV9 and TRBJ2-2; D might be TRBD1 (6 bases). The germline V gene encodes CDR1 SGDLS and CDR2 YYNGEE. The CDR3 is 14 amino acids. V lost 2 bases, J lost 4 bases, and 9 bases lay in between. This CDR3 reads CASSVEGGTGELFF. The CDR3 DNA reads as TGTGCCAGCAGCGTGGAAGGGGGCACCGGGGAGCTGTTTTTT.

The chain employs TRBV7-6 and TRBJ2-1, with 10 nucleotides matching TRBD2. J lost 10 bases, V lost 5 bases, and 11 bases had no gene match. The CDR3 consists of 15 residues. The germline CDR1 and CDR2 sequences are SGHVS and FNYEAQ. CDR3 protein: CASSTEAGGASEQFF. The CDR3 nucleotides are TGTGCCAGCAGCACAGAAGCGGGGGGGGCTTCAGAGCAGTTCTTC. The full variable domain, in which reference TRBV7-6 and TRBJ2-1 provide the parts outside the CDR3, is GAGVSQSPRYKVTKRGQDVALRCDPISGHVSLYWYRQALGQGPEFLTYFNYEAQQDKSGLPNDRFSAERPEGSISTLTIQRTEQRDSAMYRCASSTEAGGASEQFFGPGTRLTVL.

The chain uses TRBV6-5 and TRBJ2-7; the match to TRBD2 covers 10 bases. The length of the CDR3 is 15 residues. Germline V gene sequence: CDR1 MNHEY, CDR2 SVGAGI. V dropped 6 bases and J dropped 3; count of bases not matched to a gene: 8. CDR3 coding DNA: TGTGCCAGCAGACGGACTAGCGGATATTTCTACGAGCAGTACGTC. Amino acids: CASRRTSGYFYEQYV.

The chain recombines TRBV7-8 with TRBJ2-1, with 12 bases that match TRBD2. The V and J ends lost 3 bases and 10 bases, in that order; junction bases with no gene match: 10. The CDR3 is 16 residues long. In germline, CDR1 is SGHVS, CDR2 FQNEAQ. As DNA, the CDR3 is TGTGCCAGCAGCTTCACGACTAGCGGGGGAGGGACCGAGCAGTTCTTC. Its translation is CASSFTTSGGGTEQFF. The full variable domain, its missing parts supplied by reference TRBV7-8 and TRBJ2-1, is GAGVSQSPRYKVAKRGQDVALRCDPISGHVSLFWYQQALGQGPEFLTYFQNEAQLDKSGLPSDRFFAERPEGSVSTLKIQRTQQEDSAVYLCASSFTTSGGGTEQFFGPGTRLTVL.

The chain uses TRBV27 and TRBJ1-6; 10 nucleotides agree with TRBD1. Germline assignment: CDR1 MNHEY and CDR2 SMNVEV (reference sequence). V was pared by 1 base and J by 7 bases, with 1 base of the junction left unmatched. The CDR3 is made up of 15 amino acids. The CDR3 region has the DNA TGTGCCAGCAGTTTATGGGACAGGGGAAATTCACCCCTCCACTTT. It specifies CASSLWDRGNSPLHF.

The V gene is TRBV5-4, the J gene TRBJ2-4; 10 bases agree with TRBD1. V gave up 5 bases and J gave up 0 bases; unmatched junction bases: 5. Per germline, CDR1 SGHNT and CDR2 YYREEE (reference sequence). This CDR3 region has 16 residues. The CDR3 DNA follows: TGTGCCAGCAGTAGGGACAGGGGAGAAGCCAAAAACATTCAGTACTTC. This encodes CASSRDRGEAKNIQYF.

J is TRBJ2-5 and V is TRBV2; D may be TRBD1 (5 bases). The length of the CDR3 is 16 residues. In germline, CDR1 is SNHLY, CDR2 FYNNEI. Trimming left V 3 bases short and J 3 bases short, with 17 bases between. In nucleotides, the CDR3 is TGTGCCAGCAGTGATCCCGGACAAAACCCAGAAGAGACCCAGTACTTC. Encoded protein: CASSDPGQNPEETQYF.